The rows below give T cell receptor beta chains drawn from one sample of a study of shared clonotypes between healthy human individuals. Method: immunoSEQ multiplex PCR; TCRdb's copy keeps in-frame clones and lacks some. The table has about 960,000 clones, around 80% seen once. Sequenced: memory CD4+ T cells sorted from blood. The receptors were sampled from a man aged 18 to 30 in good health. The CDR3 runs from the conserved cysteine through the conserved F or W. Fields, in order: D gene, clone size, V gene, J gene, CDR3 protein, CDR3 DNA. A D gene is named only where the DNA matches it firmly. Part of the rows lack a size; the others show once, few, many or a class for expanded clones.

TRBD1,-,TRBV6-5,TRBJ2-1,CASSYSGQGEFF,TGTGCCAGCAGTTACTCGGGTCAGGGGGAGTTCTTC
-,few,TRBV5-4,TRBJ1-1,CASSPATGSNTEAFF,TGTGCCAGCAGCCCCGCGACAGGATCGAACACTGAAGCTTTCTTT
-,-,TRBV30,TRBJ2-3,CAWSVRPPNARTQYF,TGTGCCTGGAGTGTACGACCTCCCAATGCCCGTACGCAGTATTTT
TRBD1,many,TRBV18,TRBJ2-1,CASSGRQGASNEQFF,TGTGCCAGCTCCGGACGACAGGGGGCAAGCAATGAGCAGTTCTTC
-,-,TRBV28,TRBJ1-3,CASSLTAGNTIYF,TGTGCCAGCAGTTTAACCGCCGGAAACACCATATATTTT
-,-,TRBV27,TRBJ1-1,CASGGGGRTEAFF,TGTGCCAGCGGCGGTGGGGGTCGCACTGAAGCTTTCTTT
-,-,TRBV5-1,TRBJ1-1,CASSLAFAGPTEAFF,TGCGCCAGCAGCTTGGCCTTTGCGGGGCCCACTGAAGCTTTCTTT
TRBD1,-,TRBV7-9,TRBJ1-6,CASSKSGTGQNSPLHF,TGTGCCAGCAGCAAGAGCGGGACAGGGCAAAATTCACCCCTCCACTTT
-,-,TRBV27,TRBJ1-4,CASSFWGATNEKLFF,TGTGCCAGCAGCTTTTGGGGGGCAACTAATGAAAAACTGTTTTTT
-,-,TRBV10-3,TRBJ2-7,CAISESQGWMSEQYF,TGTGCCATCAGTGAGTCGCAGGGGTGGATGTCCGAGCAGTACTTC
TRBD1,-,TRBV11-3,TRBJ1-1,CASSPGTGRNTEAFF,TGTGCCAGCAGCCCGGGGACAGGGCGGAACACTGAAGCTTTCTTT
-,-,TRBV10-3,TRBJ1-1,CAISELEGLVTEAFF,TGTGCCATCAGTGAGTTAGAAGGGCTTGTCACTGAAGCTTTCTTT
-,-,TRBV6-5,TRBJ2-7,CASSTGGGQYF,TGTGCCAGCAGTACTGGGGGAGGGCAGTACTTC
-,-,TRBV10-2,TRBJ2-6,CASGDLYSGANVLTF,TGCGCCAGCGGAGACCTATACTCTGGGGCCAACGTCCTGACTTTC
TRBD2,-,TRBV7-9,TRBJ2-4,CASSSRGAGGPDIQYF,TGTGCCAGCAGCAGTCGGGGAGCGGGAGGGCCGGACATTCAGTACTTC
TRBD2,few,TRBV5-1,TRBJ2-1,CASSLGTSGSFSYNEQFF,TGCGCCAGCAGCTTGGGAACTAGCGGGAGCTTCTCCTACAATGAGCAGTTCTTC
-,-,TRBV20-1,TRBJ1-1,CSARRIGAAFF,TGCAGTGCAAGGAGAATAGGGGCAGCTTTCTTT
-,-,TRBV5-1,TRBJ1-6,CASSLESDSPLHF,TGCGCCAGCAGCTTGGAGTCGGATTCACCCCTCCACTTT
TRBD2,few,TRBV6-1,TRBJ2-7,CASSEERGREQYF,TGTGCCAGCAGTGAAGAGCGGGGCCGCGAGCAGTACTTC
-,-,TRBV2,TRBJ2-5,CASTLTAKETQYF,TGTGCCAGCACCCTGACAGCCAAAGAGACCCAGTACTTC
-,-,TRBV4-3,TRBJ1-4,CASSQDWGRPEKLFF,TGCGCCAGCAGCCAAGATTGGGGCAGGCCAGAGAAACTGTTTTTT
TRBD1,few,TRBV10-3,TRBJ1-1,CAIRVGTGNTEAFF,TGTGCCATCAGGGTGGGGACAGGGAACACTGAAGCTTTCTTT
-,-,TRBV10-2,TRBJ2-5,CASSAQGTAQETQYF,TGCGCCAGCAGTGCACAAGGGACTGCCCAAGAGACCCAGTACTTC
-,-,TRBV6-6,TRBJ2-6,CASSGSGVAGANVLTF,TGTGCCAGCAGTGGCTCGGGGGTCGCTGGGGCCAACGTCCTGACTTTC
TRBD1,-,TRBV6-1,TRBJ1-6,CASTPRTGESSPLHF,TGTGCCAGCACCCCCAGGACAGGGGAAAGCTCACCCCTCCACTTT
-,-,TRBV10-2,TRBJ1-2,CASSDEGRLVYGYTF,TGCGCCAGCAGTGACGAAGGGCGCTTAGTCTATGGCTACACCTTC
-,-,TRBV6-6,TRBJ1-2,CASSAISRDTVGYTF,TGTGCCAGCAGCGCTATTTCCCGGGACACAGTAGGCTACACCTTC
-,-,TRBV7-2,TRBJ1-2,CASSSSQGAVGYTF,TGTGCCAGCAGCTCTTCACAGGGAGCCGTTGGCTACACCTTC
TRBD2,few,TRBV4-3,TRBJ2-2,CASSQVAGGDTGELFF,TGCGCCAGCAGCCAGGTAGCGGGAGGAGACACCGGGGAGCTGTTTTTT
-,-,TRBV5-4,TRBJ2-2,CASSLGNTGELFF,TGTGCCAGCAGCTTGGGCAACACCGGGGAGCTGTTTTTT
-,-,TRBV5-1,TRBJ2-3,CASRPNRGGGTDTQYF,TGCGCCAGCAGACCTAACAGGGGAGGGGGCACAGATACGCAGTATTTT
TRBD1,-,TRBV7-2,TRBJ2-4,CASSTTGTGKNIQYF,TGTGCCAGCAGCACTACCGGGACAGGGAAAAACATTCAGTACTTC
-,-,TRBV9,TRBJ1-2,CASSVAEAGPSYGYTF,TGTGCCAGCAGCGTAGCTGAGGCGGGGCCCAGCTATGGCTACACCTTC
TRBD1,-,TRBV10-3,TRBJ2-5,CAISLGQGLYKETQYF,TGTGCCATCAGCTTGGGACAGGGACTCTACAAGGAGACCCAGTACTTC
-,-,TRBV7-9,TRBJ2-5,CASSLGRNQETQYF,TGTGCCAGCAGCTTGGGGCGGAACCAAGAGACCCAGTACTTC
-,-,TRBV11-2,TRBJ1-1,CASSRVGGFGTEAFF,TGTGCCAGCAGCCGCGTCGGGGGTTTCGGCACTGAAGCTTTCTTT
-,-,TRBV27,TRBJ1-1,CASSRWGTEAFF,TGTGCCAGCAGTCGTTGGGGCACTGAAGCTTTCTTT
-,-,TRBV7-2,TRBJ2-7,CASSFGSGGAYEQYF,TGTGCCAGCAGCTTTGGGTCTGGCGGAGCCTACGAGCAGTACTTC
TRBD2,-,TRBV19,TRBJ2-1,CASRQGGTSLVHEQFF,TGTGCCAGTCGCCAGGGTGGGACTAGTCTTGTCCATGAGCAGTTCTTC
-,-,TRBV5-4,TRBJ1-1,CASSLEGEAFF,TGTGCCAGCAGCTTGGAGGGGGAAGCTTTCTTT
-,-,TRBV30,TRBJ1-2,CAWSVGRGDYGYTF,TGTGCCTGGAGTGTAGGAAGGGGTGACTATGGCTACACCTTC
TRBD1,-,TRBV6-5,TRBJ2-3,CASSAPGTGFEYF,TGTGCCAGCAGTGCCCCCGGGACAGGGTTTGAGTATTTT
-,-,TRBV10-1,TRBJ1-6,CASRGGHNSPLHF,TGCGCCAGCAGGGGAGGGCATAATTCACCCCTCCACTTT
-,-,TRBV7-9,TRBJ2-3,CASSFGGSTDTQYF,TGTGCCAGCAGCTTCGGGGGAAGCACAGATACGCAGTATTTT
TRBD1,-,TRBV5-1,TRBJ2-5,CASSLVTGGRQETQYF,TGCGCCAGCAGCTTGGTGACAGGGGGTCGCCAAGAGACCCAGTACTTC
-,-,TRBV5-4,TRBJ2-1,CASAPTPGSYNEQFF,TGTGCCAGCGCTCCCACCCCTGGCTCCTACAATGAGCAGTTCTTC
TRBD1,-,TRBV4-1,TRBJ1-5,CASSQVNRGSPQHF,TGCGCCAGCAGCCAGGTAAACAGGGGCTCGCCCCAGCATTTT
TRBD1,-,TRBV2,TRBJ1-1,CASSVGTGYLTEAFF,TGTGCCAGCAGTGTTGGGACAGGATATCTCACTGAAGCTTTCTTT
-,many,TRBV7-8,TRBJ1-6,CASSPLLGSPLHF,TGTGCCAGCAGCCCCTTGTTAGGTTCACCCCTCCACTTT
-,-,TRBV5-1,TRBJ2-1,CASSVTVSSYNEQFF,TGCGCCAGCAGCGTGACCGTGAGCTCCTACAATGAGCAGTTCTTC
-,-,TRBV9,TRBJ1-6,CASSVGPGDNSPLHF,TGTGCCAGCAGCGTAGGGCCAGGGGACAATTCACCCCTCCACTTT
TRBD1,-,TRBV19,TRBJ1-1,CASSGNRGTEAFF,TGTGCCAGTAGCGGTAACAGGGGGACTGAAGCTTTCTTT
TRBD2,-,TRBV2,TRBJ2-7,CASSASGGAWDEQYF,TGTGCCAGCAGCGCTAGCGGGGGGGCCTGGGACGAGCAGTACTTC
TRBD2,-,TRBV5-6,TRBJ2-1,CASSLTPSGTYNEQFF,TGTGCCAGCAGCTTGACCCCTAGCGGCACTTACAATGAGCAGTTCTTC
-,few,TRBV30,TRBJ1-1,CAWSIKAGTEAFF,TGTGCCTGGAGTATTAAGGCCGGGACTGAAGCTTTCTTT